Below, 2 T cell receptor beta chains from the same sample are listed, as sequenced in a study of T cell repertoires in cytomegalovirus infection (dated by TCRdb to the late 2010s). Their target antigens are unknown. This sample's treatment or condition label indicates: in vitro stimulation with specific CMV peptide epitopes to enrich CMV-specific T cells. The sample was run on an Illumina HiSeq 1500. TCRdb itself trimmed the public reads at Q25 with fastp, ran MiXCR and retained productive beta chains. Every entry covers one CDR3 protein and lists the most common genes and DNA from its rows. This sample comprises roughly 500,000 distinct CDR3 sequences, about 33% of them detected only once. Roughly a sixth of the sample rests with the top ten. The specimen comprised cultured PBMCs, sampled from culture after CMV antigen stimulation. These receptors all come from a human donor in good health (CMV status not recorded). Some clones in this sample may be carry-over from other donors' samples.

This clonotype was picked up a small number of times. This chain uses TRBV4-2 with TRBJ2-3; 11 bases are shared with TRBD2. The CDR3 is 17 amino acids. Germline assignment: CDR1 LGHNA and CDR2 YNFKEQ. V lost 1 base to trimming and J lost 4 bases; unmatched junction nucleotides: 7. This CDR3 reads CASSQGVAGGPPDTQYF. For the CDR3, the DNA is TGTGCCAGCAGCCAAGGGGTAGCGGGAGGGCCACCAGATACGCAGTATTTT.

The rearrangement joins TRBV28 to TRBJ1-1, with D possibly matching TRBD1 (5 bases). This CDR3 contains 12 residues. Trimming removed 8 bases at V and 4 bases at J, with 11 bases between. Germline CDR1 MDHEN, CDR2 SYDVKM. The CDR3 loop is CASQGPTTEAFF. The CDR3 DNA reads as TGTGCCAGCCAGGGACCGACCACTGAAGCTTTCTTT.